The 8 T cell receptor beta chains below come from one sample, sequenced in a study of radiotherapy plus CTLA-4 blockade in lung cancer. Clones were read by immunoSEQ multiplex PCR, and TCRdb kept only the in-frame ones, dropping some. The repertoire holds 20,000 to 30,000 clones, with approximately 77% as singletons. Sequencing was performed on peripheral blood, taken from a patient treated with radiotherapy plus ipilimumab. The receptors were sampled from a human donor with non-small cell lung cancer that progressed on radiotherapy plus ipilimumab.

The J gene is TRBJ1-2, the V gene TRBV15; D may be TRBD1 (6 bases). V lost 5 bases, J lost 0 bases, and 19 bases lay in between. CDR3 size: 17 residues. CDR1 is LNHNV and CDR2 is YYDKDF in the germline V gene (reference sequence). The CDR3 region has the DNA TGTGCCACCAGCCCCGACAGGCTAGACGTCTCTAACTATGGCTACACCTTC. It specifies CATSPDRLDVSNYGYTF.

This clone turned up a few times. The gene calls are TRBV6-1 and TRBJ2-3; the match to TRBD2 covers 9 bases. This CDR3 is 17 amino acids long. With 1 base clipped from V and 4 bases from J, the junction kept 9 bases outside the gene matches. Germline values: CDR1 MNHNS, CDR2 SASEGT. As DNA, the CDR3 is TGTGCCAGCAGTGAAGGAGTTAGCGGGAGTGTTGCAGATACGCAGTATTTT. Translation gives CASSEGVSGSVADTQYF.

Comments on this clone: Other nucleotide sequences from this sample produce the same CDR3. The chain couples TRBV4-2 to TRBJ1-1; possible D gene TRBD1, 6 bases. Germline loops: CDR1 LGHNA, CDR2 YNFKEQ. V was trimmed by 3 bases and J by 8 bases, leaving 10 bases between them. The CDR3 is 12 residues long. CDR3 residues: CASSHQTGEAFF. In nucleotides, the CDR3 is TGTGCCAGCAGCCACCAAACAGGGGAAGCTTTCTTT.

J is TRBJ2-1 and V is TRBV6-1; tentatively, D is TRBD1 (5 bases). The CDR3 consists of 13 residues. V was cut by 0 bases and J by 8 bases, with 8 bases left in between. Germline values: CDR1 MNHNS, CDR2 SASEGT. This chain's CDR3 is CASSEAPRDEQFF. The CDR3 region has the DNA TGTGCCAGCAGTGAAGCGCCCAGGGATGAGCAGTTCTTC.

The rearrangement joins TRBV19 to TRBJ2-5; no clear D gene. Germline assignment: CDR1 LNHDA and CDR2 SQIVND (reference sequence). V dropped 1 base and J dropped 5 bases, with 11 bases sitting between them. The CDR3 covers 14 residues. The CDR3 nucleotides are TGTGCCAGTAGTATAGCAATGAGTGGGGAGACCCAGTACTTC. It encodes CASSIAMSGETQYF.

V gene TRBV5-5 combines with J gene TRBJ1-3, with a tentative D call TRBD1 (5 bases). Germline values: CDR1 SGHKS, CDR2 YYEKEE (reference sequence). The CDR3 has 13 residues. Trimming removed 2 bases at V and 3 bases at J, with 6 bases between. The DNA for the CDR3 is TGTGCCAGCAGCTTCACAGGTGGAAACACCATATATTTT. It encodes CASSFTGGNTIYF.

CDR3 DNA sequence: TGTGCCAGCAGTTCCCAGCAGGGGTACTCCTACGAGCAGTACTTC. Protein: CASSSQQGYSYEQYF. The chain uses TRBV7-2 and TRBJ2-7, with TRBD1 as a possible D gene (6 bases). Trimming removed 6 bases from V and 0 bases from J, with 15 bases in between. The CDR3 runs 15 residues. In germline, CDR1 is SGHTA, CDR2 FQGNSA.

The V and J genes are TRBV5-1 and TRBJ2-5, with TRBD1 matching 9 bases. From germline, CDR1 is SGHRS and CDR2 YFSETQ. V gave up 3 bases and J gave up 2 bases; unmatched junction bases: 11. CDR3 length: 17 residues. This chain's CDR3 is CASSWTTGGTGQETQYF. The CDR3 DNA follows: TGCGCCAGCAGCTGGACGACAGGGGGAACGGGGCAAGAGACCCAGTACTTC.